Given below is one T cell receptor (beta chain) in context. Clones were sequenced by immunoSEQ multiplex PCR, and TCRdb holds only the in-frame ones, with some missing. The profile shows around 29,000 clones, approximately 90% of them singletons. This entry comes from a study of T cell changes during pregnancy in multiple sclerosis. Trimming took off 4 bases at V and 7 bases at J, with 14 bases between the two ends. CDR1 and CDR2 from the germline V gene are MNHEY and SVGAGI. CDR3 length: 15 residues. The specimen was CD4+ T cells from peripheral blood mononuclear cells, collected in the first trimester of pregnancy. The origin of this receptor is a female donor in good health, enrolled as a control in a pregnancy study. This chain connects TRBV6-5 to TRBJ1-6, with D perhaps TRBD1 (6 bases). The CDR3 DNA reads TGTGCCAGCAGTTCTACAGGGTTAAGCAATTCACCCCTCCACTTT. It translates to CASSSTGLSNSPLHF.